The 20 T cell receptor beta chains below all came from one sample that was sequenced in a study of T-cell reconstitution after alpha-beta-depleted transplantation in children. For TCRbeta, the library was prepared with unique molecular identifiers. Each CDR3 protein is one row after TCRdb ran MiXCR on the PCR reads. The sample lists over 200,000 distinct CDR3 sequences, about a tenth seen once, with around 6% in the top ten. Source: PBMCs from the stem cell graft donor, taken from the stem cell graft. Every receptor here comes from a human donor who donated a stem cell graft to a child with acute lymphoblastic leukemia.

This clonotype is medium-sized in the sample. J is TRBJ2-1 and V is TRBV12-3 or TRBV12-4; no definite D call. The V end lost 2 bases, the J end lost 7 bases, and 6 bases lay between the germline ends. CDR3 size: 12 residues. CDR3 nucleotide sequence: TGTGCCAGCAGTTTACTAGGTAATGAGCAGTTCTTC. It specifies CASSLLGNEQFF.

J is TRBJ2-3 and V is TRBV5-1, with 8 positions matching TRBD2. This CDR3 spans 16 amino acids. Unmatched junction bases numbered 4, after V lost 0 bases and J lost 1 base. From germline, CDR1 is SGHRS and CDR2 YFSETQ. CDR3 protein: CASSLVIGGGTDTQYF. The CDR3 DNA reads TGCGCCAGCAGCTTGGTCATCGGGGGGGGCACAGATACGCAGTATTTT.

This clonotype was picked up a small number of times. This CDR3 is CASSRRAKQDEKLFF. DNA for the CDR3: TGCGCCAGCAGCCGCCGGGCCAAACAGGATGAAAAACTGTTTTTT. V and J are TRBV4-1 and TRBJ1-4, with D possibly matching TRBD1 (5 bases). The germline V gene has CDR1 MGHRA and CDR2 YSYEKL. V was cut by 4 bases and J by 6 bases, with 15 bases left in between. CDR3 length: 15 residues.

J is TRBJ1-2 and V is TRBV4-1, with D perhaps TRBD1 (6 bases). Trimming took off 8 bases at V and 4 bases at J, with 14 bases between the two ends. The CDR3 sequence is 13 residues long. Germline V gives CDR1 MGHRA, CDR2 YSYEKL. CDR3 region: CASGAGDGYGYTF. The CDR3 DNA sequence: TGCGCCAGCGGGGCAGGGGATGGCTATGGCTACACCTTC.

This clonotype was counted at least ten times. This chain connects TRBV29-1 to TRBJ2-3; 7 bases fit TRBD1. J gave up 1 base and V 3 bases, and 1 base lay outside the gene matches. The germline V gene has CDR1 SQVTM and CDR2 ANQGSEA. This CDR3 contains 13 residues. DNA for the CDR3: TGCAGCGTTGAGACAGGGCGCACAGATACGCAGTATTTT. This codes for CSVETGRTDTQYF.

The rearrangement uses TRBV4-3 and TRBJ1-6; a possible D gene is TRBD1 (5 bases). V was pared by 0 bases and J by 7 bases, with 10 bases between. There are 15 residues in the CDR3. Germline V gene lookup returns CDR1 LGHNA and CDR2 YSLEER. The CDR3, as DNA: TGCGCCAGCAGCCAAGATGGGGGAGTGAATTCACCCCTCCACTTT. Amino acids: CASSQDGGVNSPLHF.

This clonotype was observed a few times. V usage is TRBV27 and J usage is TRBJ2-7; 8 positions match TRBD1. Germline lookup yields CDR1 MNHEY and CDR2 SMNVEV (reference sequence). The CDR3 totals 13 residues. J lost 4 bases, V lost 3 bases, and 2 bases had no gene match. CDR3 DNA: TGTGCCAGCAGTTTCCGACAGGGGTACGAGCAGTACTTC. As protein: CASSFRQGYEQYF.

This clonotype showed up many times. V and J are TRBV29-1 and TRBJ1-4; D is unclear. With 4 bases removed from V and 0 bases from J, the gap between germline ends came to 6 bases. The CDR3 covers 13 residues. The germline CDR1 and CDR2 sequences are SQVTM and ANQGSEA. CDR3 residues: CSVVDATNEKLFF. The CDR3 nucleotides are TGCAGCGTTGTGGACGCAACTAATGAAAAACTGTTTTTT.

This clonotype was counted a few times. The DNA for the CDR3 is TGTGCCAGCAGGTCAAGACAGGGGGCCCTACCCTACGAGCAGTACTTC. This encodes CASRSRQGALPYEQYF. The chain couples TRBV6-2 or TRBV6-3 to TRBJ2-7; 10 bases match TRBD1. The length of the CDR3 is 16 residues. Germline values: CDR1 MNHEY, CDR2 SVGEGT. Unmatched junction bases numbered 10, after V lost 6 bases and J lost 2 bases.

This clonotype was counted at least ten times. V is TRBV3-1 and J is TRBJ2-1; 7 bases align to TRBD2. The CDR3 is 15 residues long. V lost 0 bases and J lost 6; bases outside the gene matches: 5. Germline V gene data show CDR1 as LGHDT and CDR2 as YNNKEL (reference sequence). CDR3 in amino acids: CASSQDQGLFNEQFF. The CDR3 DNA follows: TGTGCCAGCAGCCAAGACCAGGGACTATTCAATGAGCAGTTCTTC.

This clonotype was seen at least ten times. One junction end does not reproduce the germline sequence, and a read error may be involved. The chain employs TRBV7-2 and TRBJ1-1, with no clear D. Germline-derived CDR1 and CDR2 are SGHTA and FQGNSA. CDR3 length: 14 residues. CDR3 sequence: CASSLRNLNTEVFF. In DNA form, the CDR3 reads TGTGCCAGCAGCTTACGGAACTTGAACACTGAAGTTTTCTTT.

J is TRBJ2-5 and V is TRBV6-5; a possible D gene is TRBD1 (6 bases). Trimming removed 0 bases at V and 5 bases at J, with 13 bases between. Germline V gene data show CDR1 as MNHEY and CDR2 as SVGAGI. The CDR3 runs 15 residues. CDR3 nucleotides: TGTGCCAGCAGTTACTCATACAGGGAAACGGAGACCCAGTACTTC. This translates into CASSYSYRETETQYF.

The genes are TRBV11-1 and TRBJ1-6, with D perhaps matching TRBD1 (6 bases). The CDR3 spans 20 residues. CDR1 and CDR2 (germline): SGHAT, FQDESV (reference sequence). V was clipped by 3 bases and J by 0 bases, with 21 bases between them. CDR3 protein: CASSFGGTRGISSYNSPLHF. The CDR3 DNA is TGTGCCAGCAGCTTTGGTGGGACACGGGGGATAAGCTCCTATAATTCACCCCTCCACTTT.

The CDR3 sequence: CASSLVRSGGASEQYF. Written as DNA, the CDR3 is TGTGCCAGCAGCTTAGTGAGAAGCGGGGGAGCCTCCGAGCAGTACTTC. The rearrangement links TRBV7-2 to TRBJ2-7; 8 bases line up with TRBD2. The germline V gene encodes CDR1 SGHTA and CDR2 FQGNSA. V shed 1 base and J 6 bases; nucleotides not matched to a gene: 11. The CDR3 contains 16 residues.

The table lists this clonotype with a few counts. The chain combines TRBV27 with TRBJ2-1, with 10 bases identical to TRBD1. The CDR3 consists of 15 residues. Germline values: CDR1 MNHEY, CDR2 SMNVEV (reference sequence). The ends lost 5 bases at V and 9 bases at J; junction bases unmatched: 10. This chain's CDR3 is CASSTPGTGVGEQFF. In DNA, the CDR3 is TGTGCCAGCAGTACCCCCGGGACAGGGGTGGGTGAGCAGTTCTTC.

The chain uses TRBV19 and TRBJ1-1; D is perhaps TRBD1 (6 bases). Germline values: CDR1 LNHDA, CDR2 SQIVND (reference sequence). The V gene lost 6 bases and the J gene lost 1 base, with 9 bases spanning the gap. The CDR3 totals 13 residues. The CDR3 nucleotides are TGTGCCAGTAGGCCGGGACAGAACACTGAAGCTTTCTTT. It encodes CASRPGQNTEAFF.

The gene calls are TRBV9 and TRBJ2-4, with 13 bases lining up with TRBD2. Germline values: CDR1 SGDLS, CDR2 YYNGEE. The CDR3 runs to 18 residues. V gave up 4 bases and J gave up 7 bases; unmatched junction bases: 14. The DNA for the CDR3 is TGTGCCAGCAGCCCCCGGACTAGCGGGGGAGGCCGTGATAACATTCAGTACTTC. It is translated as CASSPRTSGGGRDNIQYF.

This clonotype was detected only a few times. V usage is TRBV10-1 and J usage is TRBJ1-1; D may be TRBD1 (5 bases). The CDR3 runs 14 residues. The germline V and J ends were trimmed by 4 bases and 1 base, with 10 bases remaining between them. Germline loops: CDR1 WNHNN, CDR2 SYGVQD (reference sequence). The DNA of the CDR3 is TGCGCCAGCAGTGGACAGAGTGGGAACACTGAAGCTTTCTTT. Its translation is CASSGQSGNTEAFF.

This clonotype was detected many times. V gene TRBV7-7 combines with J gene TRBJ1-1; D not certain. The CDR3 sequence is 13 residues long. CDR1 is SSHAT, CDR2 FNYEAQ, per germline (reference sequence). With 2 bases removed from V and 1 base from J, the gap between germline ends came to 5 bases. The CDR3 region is CASSLQENTEAFF. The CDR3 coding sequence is TGTGCCAGCAGCTTACAGGAGAACACTGAAGCTTTCTTT.

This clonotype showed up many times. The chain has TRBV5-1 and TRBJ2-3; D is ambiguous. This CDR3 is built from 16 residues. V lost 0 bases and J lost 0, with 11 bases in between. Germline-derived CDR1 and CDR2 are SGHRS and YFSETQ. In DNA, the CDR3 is TGCGCCAGCAGCTTGGGGGGTGCAAGCAGCACAGATACGCAGTATTTT. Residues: CASSLGGASSTDTQYF.